One and the same sample provided the 24 T cell receptor beta chains below, sequenced in a study of shared clonotypes between healthy human individuals. Naive CD8 populations comprised CD45RO-negative cells positively selected for CCR7, excluding terminally differentiated effector memory CD45RA+ cells. TCRdb keeps only in-frame clones here, not all; method: immunoSEQ multiplex PCR. This table holds about 820,000 clones, around 92% found once. Sequencing was done on a sample of naive CD8+ T cells sorted from blood. The receptors were sampled from a man aged 25-45 years in good health.

The chain combines TRBV27 with TRBJ2-7; 8 positions agree with TRBD1. J lost 5 bases, V lost 6 bases, and 9 bases had no gene match. CDR1 MNHEY and CDR2 SMNVEV come from the germline V gene (reference sequence). The CDR3 covers 14 residues. In nucleotides, the CDR3 is TGTGCCAGCAGCCCGGACAGGGCCGGCGACGAGCAGTACTTC. This gives the protein CASSPDRAGDEQYF.

The rearrangement links TRBV7-8 to TRBJ2-4; 12 nucleotides line up with TRBD2. The CDR3 is made up of 17 amino acids. Germline trimming cut 2 bases from V and 3 bases from J; bases unmatched to any gene: 5. Germline V gene data show CDR1 as SGHVS and CDR2 as FQNEAQ. The CDR3 bases are TGTGCCAGCAGCTTACTAGCGGGAGGGCTTGGCAAAAACATTCAGTACTTC. Protein product: CASSLLAGGLGKNIQYF.

The rearrangement joins TRBV14 to TRBJ2-7, with 7 positions matching TRBD1. Germline loops: CDR1 SGHDN, CDR2 FVKESK. There are 14 residues in the CDR3. The V segment lost 3 bases and the J segment 5 bases; nucleotides outside the gene matches: 7. CDR3 loop: CASSHQGVGDEQYF. The CDR3 DNA sequence: TGTGCCAGCAGCCATCAGGGGGTGGGCGACGAGCAGTACTTC.

This clone was recorded once. The V gene is TRBV30, the J gene TRBJ2-1; either TRBD1 or TRBD2 may fit D (5 bases each). Per the germline V gene, CDR1 is GTSNPN and CDR2 is SVGIG (reference sequence). V lost 8 bases to trimming and J lost 0 bases, with 14 bases between them. This CDR3 is built from 14 residues. The CDR3 DNA reads TGTGCCGAAAGGGACCTAGGCTCCTACAATGAGCAGTTCTTC. This encodes CAERDLGSYNEQFF.

The chain uses TRBV10-1 and TRBJ2-6; 11 bases agree with TRBD1. This CDR3 has 20 amino acids. Germline V CDR1 and CDR2: WNHNN, SYGVQD (reference sequence). Trimming removed 6 bases from V and 0 bases from J; junction bases left unmatched: 13. The CDR3: CASRVRDRGSNSSGANVLTF. CDR3 DNA sequence: TGCGCCAGCAGGGTCCGGGACAGGGGGTCTAACAGCTCTGGGGCCAACGTCCTGACTTTC.

This clone was picked up one time. The chain recombines TRBV28 with TRBJ2-1; D may be TRBD2 (5 bases). V gave up 4 bases and J gave up 3 bases, with 7 bases separating them. This CDR3 has 13 amino acids. Germline V gene lookup returns CDR1 MDHEN and CDR2 SYDVKM. The CDR3 coding sequence is TGTGCCAGCAGTTCCGGGAACTACAATGAGCAGTTCTTC. This sequence encodes CASSSGNYNEQFF. Drawing the rest from reference TRBV28 and TRBJ2-1, the complete variable domain is DVKVTQSSRYLVKRTGEKVFLECVQDMDHENMFWYRQDPGLGLRLIYFSYDVKMKEKGDIPEGYSVSREKKERFSLILESASTNQTSMYLCASSSGNYNEQFFGPGTRLTVL.

The chain couples TRBV7-8 to TRBJ2-7, with D perhaps assigned TRBD1 or TRBD2 (6 bases each). Per the germline V gene, CDR1 is SGHVS and CDR2 is FQNEAQ. V shed 1 base and J shed 3 bases, with 13 bases lying between them. The CDR3 runs to 15 residues. CDR3 loop: CASSLGGAQIYEQYF. The CDR3 DNA sequence: TGTGCCAGCAGCTTAGGGGGGGCTCAGATCTACGAGCAGTACTTC.

The V gene is TRBV12-5, the J gene TRBJ2-3; the D gene is possibly TRBD2 (5 bases). Deletions cut 3 bases from V and 1 base from J, with 8 bases between. Germline V gene lookup returns CDR1 LGHNT and CDR2 FRNRAP. The CDR3 loop spans 14 amino acids. CDR3 region: CASGFMGGTDTQYF. Written as DNA, the CDR3 is TGTGCTAGTGGTTTTATGGGAGGCACAGATACGCAGTATTTT.

The rearrangement links TRBV2 to TRBJ1-4; 7 nucleotides match TRBD1. Germline CDR1 SNHLY, CDR2 FYNNEI. V lost 2 bases and J lost 5; bases outside the gene matches: 11. CDR3 length: 17 residues. CDR3 sequence: CASSEYWSQGRNEKLFF. The DNA of the CDR3 is TGTGCCAGCAGTGAATATTGGTCACAGGGGCGGAATGAAAAACTGTTTTTT.

The genes are TRBV11-2 and TRBJ2-7; D gene ambiguous. CDR3 length equals 13 residues. V gave up 4 bases and J gave up 0 bases, with 7 bases separating them. CDR1 and CDR2 (germline): SGHAT, FQNNGV. As DNA, the CDR3 is TGTGCCAGCAGCTCCCCCGACTCCTACGAGCAGTACTTC. Protein product: CASSSPDSYEQYF.

About this clone: A much larger clonotype is one base distant, so this may be a read error. At the DNA level, this CDR3 is encoded by other sequences in the same sample as well. The chain employs TRBV7-9 and TRBJ2-7; no firm D call. Looked up from germline, CDR1 is SEHNR and CDR2 is FQNEAQ (reference sequence). The CDR3 runs 11 residues. V dropped 5 bases and J dropped 3 bases, with 5 bases sitting between them. The CDR3 nucleotides read TGTGCCAGCAGCCTTAACTACGAGCAGTACTTC. Its protein is CASSLNYEQYF.

The V and J genes are TRBV29-1 and TRBJ1-3, with D perhaps matching TRBD1 (5 bases). Germline-derived CDR1 and CDR2 are SQVTM and ANQGSEA. Trimming removed 5 bases at V and 4 bases at J, with 15 bases between. The length of the CDR3 is 14 residues. The CDR3 region is CSVLAGREGNTIYF. CDR3 sequence (DNA): TGCAGCGTTCTAGCGGGCAGGGAAGGAAACACCATATATTTT.

V and J are TRBV27 and TRBJ2-7; TRBD1 is a possible D gene (6 bases). Germline V gene data show CDR1 as MNHEY and CDR2 as SMNVEV (reference sequence). The length of the CDR3 is 15 residues. V was shortened by 5 bases and J by 0 bases, with 14 bases between the two germline ends. CDR3 coding DNA: TGTGCCAGCAGTGGGGGCTGGGATCGCTCCTACGAGCAGTACTTC. Translation: CASSGGWDRSYEQYF.

This clone is a singleton in its sample. J is TRBJ2-3 and V is TRBV6-5; 10 nucleotides match TRBD2. Germline V CDR1 and CDR2: MNHEY, SVGAGI. CDR3 length: 15 residues. V lost 2 bases and J lost 3; bases outside the gene matches: 2. CDR3 residues: CASSYTTSGTDTQYF. DNA of the CDR3: TGTGCCAGCAGTTACACGACTAGCGGGACAGATACGCAGTATTTT.

The chain recombines TRBV7-3 with TRBJ2-1; perhaps TRBD1 as D (5 bases). The CDR3 spans 13 residues. Trimming cost V 2 bases and J 10 bases, with 12 bases left between them. Germline V CDR1 and CDR2: SGHTA, FQGTGA. The CDR3 sequence: CASSLSGDREQFF. CDR3 bases: TGTGCCAGCAGCTTATCAGGTGACAGAGAGCAGTTCTTC.

This clone occurred a few times. The chain uses TRBV29-1 and TRBJ2-7, with a tentative D call TRBD1 (6 bases). V lost 6 bases to trimming and J lost 0 bases, with 12 bases between them. This CDR3 spans 13 amino acids. Germline values: CDR1 SQVTM, CDR2 ANQGSEA. CDR3 DNA: TGCAGCGTCCGGACAGCTTACTCCTACGAGCAGTACTTC. Translating gives CSVRTAYSYEQYF.

The chain joins TRBV7-9 to TRBJ2-7, with D uncertain. Germline V gene data show CDR1 as SEHNR and CDR2 as FQNEAQ (reference sequence). CDR3 length equals 13 residues. V lost 7 bases to trimming and J lost 3 bases, with 13 bases between them. The CDR3 bases are TGTGCCAGCATCGGCCGACCCGACTACGAGCAGTACTTC. Amino acid sequence: CASIGRPDYEQYF.

The DNA for the CDR3 is TGTGCCAGCAGGGAATGGACAGACAACACTGAAGCTTTCTTT. Translated: CASREWTDNTEAFF. The chain uses TRBV2 and TRBJ1-1, with D possibly TRBD1 on 6 matching bases. V lost 6 bases and J lost 2, with 13 bases in between. The CDR3 has 14 amino acids. Looked up from germline, CDR1 is SNHLY and CDR2 is FYNNEI.

The J gene is TRBJ2-3, the V gene TRBV7-9; the match to TRBD2 covers 13 bases. This CDR3 is 16 amino acids long. Germline lookup yields CDR1 SEHNR and CDR2 FQNEAQ (reference sequence). V lost 4 bases and J lost 6; bases outside the gene matches: 7. CDR3 loop: CASSSTSGRASDTQYF. DNA of the CDR3: TGTGCCAGCAGCTCAACTAGCGGGAGGGCCTCCGATACGCAGTATTTT. Full variable domain (missing parts from reference TRBV7-9 and TRBJ2-3): DTGVSQNPRHKITKRGQNVTFRCDPISEHNRLYWYRQTLGQGPEFLTYFQNEAQLEKSRLLSDRFSAERPKGSFSTLEIQRTEQGDSAMYLCASSSTSGRASDTQYFGPGTRLTVL.

V and J are TRBV30 and TRBJ2-5; 9 bases agree with TRBD1. The length of the CDR3 is 14 residues. With 7 bases clipped from V and 7 bases from J, the junction kept 13 bases outside the gene matches. From germline, CDR1 is GTSNPN and CDR2 SVGIG (reference sequence). Here the CDR3 DNA reads TGTGCCTCCGCTACCGGGACAGGGTCGGGGACCCAGTACTTC. Translation gives CASATGTGSGTQYF.

The V gene is TRBV6-1, the J gene TRBJ2-7; D is undetermined. The germline gives CDR1 MNHNS, CDR2 SASEGT. The CDR3 spans 12 residues. V gave up 6 bases and J gave up 0 bases, with 6 bases separating them. Written as DNA, the CDR3 is TGTGCCAGCAGAGAAAACTCCTACGAGCAGTACTTC. Translation: CASRENSYEQYF.

The genes are TRBV11-3 and TRBJ2-1, with TRBD2 matching over 8 bases. There are 15 residues in the CDR3. The trim removed 2 bases at V and 6 bases at J, leaving 6 bases unmatched. The germline gives CDR1 SGHNT, CDR2 YENEEA. The DNA for the CDR3 is TGTGCCAGCAGCTTACCGGGACTAGGGGTCAATGAGCAGTTCTTC. Translated: CASSLPGLGVNEQFF. The complete variable domain, with remaining parts taken from reference TRBV11-3 and TRBJ2-1, reads EAGVVQSPRYKIIEKKQPVAFWCNPISGHNTLYWYLQNLGQGPELLIRYENEEAVDDSQLPKDRFSAERLKGVDSTLKIQPAELGDSAVYLCASSLPGLGVNEQFFGPGTRLTVL.

The chain couples TRBV9 to TRBJ2-3; 7 bases agree with TRBD2. Germline V gene data show CDR1 as SGDLS and CDR2 as YYNGEE. J gave up 3 bases and V 0 bases, and 7 bases lay outside the gene matches. The CDR3 totals 16 residues. This chain's CDR3 is CASSVGGGSLTDTQYF. CDR3 nucleotides: TGTGCCAGCAGCGTAGGAGGCGGGAGTTTGACAGATACGCAGTATTTT.

V is TRBV7-2 and J is TRBJ2-1; tentative D call: TRBD1 (5 bases). The CDR3 runs 16 residues. The germline V gene has CDR1 SGHTA and CDR2 FQGNSA. V was shortened by 2 bases and J by 0 bases, with 11 bases between the two germline ends. Here the CDR3 DNA reads TGTGCCAGCAGCTTACAGGGCCTAAGCTCCTACAATGAGCAGTTCTTC. This sequence encodes CASSLQGLSSYNEQFF.